The entry that follows covers one T cell receptor (beta chain) sequence. These data come from a study of blood T cell repertoires in COVID-19. CDR1 SGDLS and CDR2 YYNGEE come from the germline V gene. The CDR3 runs to 15 residues. V was cut by 1 base and J by 2 bases, with 11 bases left in between. Only in-frame clones appear in the TCRdb table, and some are missing; sequencing was by immunoSEQ multiplex PCR. Here the sample spans a few hundred thousand clones, just under 90% being singletons. Participants, 18 to 89 years old, spanned around 26 US areas. Material: PBMCs or T cells enriched from blood (not recorded which). The receptor was derived from a woman aged 30 to 39 who had recovered from COVID-19. The chain carries TRBV9 and TRBJ2-3; no definite D call. The CDR3 DNA follows: TGTGCCAGCAGCGTATCCCTCTCCCCCACAGATACGCAGTATTTT. Its protein product is CASSVSLSPTDTQYF.